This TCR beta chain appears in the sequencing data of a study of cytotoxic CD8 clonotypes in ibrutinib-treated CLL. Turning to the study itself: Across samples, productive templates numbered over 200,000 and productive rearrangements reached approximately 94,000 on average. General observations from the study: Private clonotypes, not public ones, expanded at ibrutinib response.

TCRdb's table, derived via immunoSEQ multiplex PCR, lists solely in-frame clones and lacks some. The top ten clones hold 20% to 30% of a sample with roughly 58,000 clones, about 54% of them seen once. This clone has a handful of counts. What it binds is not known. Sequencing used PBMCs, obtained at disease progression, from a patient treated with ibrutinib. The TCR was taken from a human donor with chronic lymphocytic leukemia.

For the CDR3, the DNA is TGTGCCAGCAGTCCGTTCTTGGGTAACTATGGCTACACCTTC. Its protein is CASSPFLGNYGYTF. The chain is built from TRBV2 and TRBJ1-2; D call uncertain. This CDR3 spans 14 amino acids. Trimming removed 5 bases from V and 1 base from J, with 11 bases in between. Per germline, CDR1 SNHLY and CDR2 FYNNEI.